This T cell receptor beta chain was sequenced in a study of T-cell memory formation after mild COVID-19. MiXCR was run by TCRdb on the 5' RACE reads, yielding one entry per CDR3 protein. The table shows 380,000 or so distinct CDR3 sequences, with about an eighth occurring only once. A few counts support this clonotype. V lost 7 bases and J 5 bases, leaving 14 bases between the germline ends. CDR3 length equals 14 residues. The TCR originated in a man between 18 and 35 years old who had mild COVID-19 (a few samples of this study predate the infection). Cell type and time point are not known. The specimen was PBMCs or a T cell subset sorted from them (not recorded which). This chain uses TRBV12-3 or TRBV12-4 with TRBJ1-4; D might be TRBD1 (5 bases). The CDR3 spells CASTPTGGNEKLFF. The CDR3, as DNA: TGTGCCAGCACCCCTACAGGAGGAAATGAAAAACTGTTTTTT.